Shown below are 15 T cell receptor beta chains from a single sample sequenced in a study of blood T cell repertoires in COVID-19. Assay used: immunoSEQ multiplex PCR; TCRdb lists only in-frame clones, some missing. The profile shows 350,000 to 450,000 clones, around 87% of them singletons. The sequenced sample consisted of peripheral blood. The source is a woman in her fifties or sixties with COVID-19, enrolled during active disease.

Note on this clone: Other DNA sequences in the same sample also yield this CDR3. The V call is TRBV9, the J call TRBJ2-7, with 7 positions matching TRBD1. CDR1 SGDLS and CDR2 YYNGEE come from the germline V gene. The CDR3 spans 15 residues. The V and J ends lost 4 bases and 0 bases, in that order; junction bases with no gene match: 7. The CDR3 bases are TGTGCCAGCAGCCCCCGGTCAGGGGGCTCCTACGAGCAGTACTTC. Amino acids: CASSPRSGGSYEQYF.

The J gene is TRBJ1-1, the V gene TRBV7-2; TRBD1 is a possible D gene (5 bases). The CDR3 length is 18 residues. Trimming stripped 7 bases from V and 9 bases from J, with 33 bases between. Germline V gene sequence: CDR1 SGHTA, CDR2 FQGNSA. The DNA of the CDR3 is TGTGCCAGCACCTTCCCGACCCAACGAGACAGTCAACAGAGAAAAGCTTTCTTT. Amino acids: CASTFPTQRDSQQRKAFF.

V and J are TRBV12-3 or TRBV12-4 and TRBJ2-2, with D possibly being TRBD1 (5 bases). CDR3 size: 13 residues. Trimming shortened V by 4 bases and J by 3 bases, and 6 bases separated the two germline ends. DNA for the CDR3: TGTGCCAGCAGTTGGGGCGACACCGGGGAGCTGTTTTTT. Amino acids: CASSWGDTGELFF.

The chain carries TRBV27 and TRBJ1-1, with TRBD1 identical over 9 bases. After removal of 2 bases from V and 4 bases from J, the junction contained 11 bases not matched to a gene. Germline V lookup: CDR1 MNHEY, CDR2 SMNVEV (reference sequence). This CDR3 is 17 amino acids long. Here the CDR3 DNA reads TGTGCCAGCAGTTTAGAGTCACCGGGACAGGGAACCACTGAAGCTTTCTTT. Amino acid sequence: CASSLESPGQGTTEAFF.

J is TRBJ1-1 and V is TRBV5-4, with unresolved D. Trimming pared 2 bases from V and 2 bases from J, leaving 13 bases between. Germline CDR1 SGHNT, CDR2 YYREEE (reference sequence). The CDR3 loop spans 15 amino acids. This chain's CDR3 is CASSLKSLGNTEAFF. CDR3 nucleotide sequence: TGTGCCAGCAGCTTAAAGTCCTTGGGCAACACTGAAGCTTTCTTT.

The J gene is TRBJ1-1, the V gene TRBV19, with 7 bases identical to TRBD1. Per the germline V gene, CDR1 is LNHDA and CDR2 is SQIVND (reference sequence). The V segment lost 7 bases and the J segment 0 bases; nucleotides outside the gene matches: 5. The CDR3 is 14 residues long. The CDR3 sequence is CASKMTGMNTEAFF. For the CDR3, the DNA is TGTGCCAGTAAGATGACAGGGATGAACACTGAAGCTTTCTTT.

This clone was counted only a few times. The CDR3 here is CASSLRWGQDSGNTIYF. CDR3 sequence (DNA): TGTGCCAGCAGCTTACGGTGGGGGCAGGACTCTGGAAACACCATATATTTT. The genes are TRBV7-9 and TRBJ1-3; possibly TRBD1 for D (6 bases). The V gene's germline CDR1 is SEHNR and CDR2 FQNEAQ (reference sequence). Trimming left V 2 bases short and J 0 bases short, with 14 bases between. This CDR3 is built from 17 residues.

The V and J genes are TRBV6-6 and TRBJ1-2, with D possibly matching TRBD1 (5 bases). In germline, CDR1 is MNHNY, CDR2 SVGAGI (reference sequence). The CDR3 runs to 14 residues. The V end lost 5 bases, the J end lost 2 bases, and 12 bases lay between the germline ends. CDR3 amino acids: CASSVRQQNYGYTF. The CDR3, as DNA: TGTGCCAGCAGTGTCAGACAGCAAAACTATGGCTACACCTTC.

The CDR3 loop reads CSASRQGEQYF. In DNA, the CDR3 is TGCAGTGCTTCACGACAGGGGGAGCAGTACTTC. V usage is TRBV20-1 and J usage is TRBJ2-7; 8 bases align to TRBD1. CDR1 and CDR2 (germline): DFQATT, SNEGSKA (reference sequence). The CDR3 spans 11 residues. The trim removed 5 bases at V and 7 bases at J, leaving 4 bases unmatched.

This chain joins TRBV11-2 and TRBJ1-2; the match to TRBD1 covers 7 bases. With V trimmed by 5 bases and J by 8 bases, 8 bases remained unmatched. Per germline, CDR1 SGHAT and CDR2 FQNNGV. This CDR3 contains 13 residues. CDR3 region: CASSETTGPGYTF. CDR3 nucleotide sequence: TGTGCCAGCAGCGAAACGACAGGGCCCGGCTACACCTTC.

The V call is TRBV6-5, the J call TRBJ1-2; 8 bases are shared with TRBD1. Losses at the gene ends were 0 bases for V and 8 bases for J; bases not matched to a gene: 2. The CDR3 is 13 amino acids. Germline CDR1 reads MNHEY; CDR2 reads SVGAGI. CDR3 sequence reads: CASSYSAGGGYTF. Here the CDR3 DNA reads TGTGCCAGCAGTTACTCAGCAGGGGGCGGCTACACCTTC.

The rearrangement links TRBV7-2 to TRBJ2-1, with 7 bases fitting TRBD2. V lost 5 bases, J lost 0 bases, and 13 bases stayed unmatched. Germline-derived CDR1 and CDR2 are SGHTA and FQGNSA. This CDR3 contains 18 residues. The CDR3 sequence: CASSTPRSGVSSYNEQFF. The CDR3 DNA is TGTGCCAGCAGCACACCCCGCAGCGGGGTGAGCTCCTACAATGAGCAGTTCTTC. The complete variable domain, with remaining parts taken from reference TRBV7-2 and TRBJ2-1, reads GAGVSQSPSNKVTEKGKDVELRCDPISGHTALYWYRQSLGQGLEFLIYFQGNSAPDKSGLPSDRFSAERTGGSVSTLTIQRTQQEDSAVYLCASSTPRSGVSSYNEQFFGPGTRLTVL.

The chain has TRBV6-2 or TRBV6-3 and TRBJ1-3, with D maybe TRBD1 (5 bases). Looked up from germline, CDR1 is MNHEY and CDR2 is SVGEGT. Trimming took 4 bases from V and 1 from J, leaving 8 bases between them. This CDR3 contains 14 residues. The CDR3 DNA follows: TGTGCCAGCAGTTGGAGGGGTTCTGGAAACACCATATATTTT. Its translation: CASSWRGSGNTIYF.

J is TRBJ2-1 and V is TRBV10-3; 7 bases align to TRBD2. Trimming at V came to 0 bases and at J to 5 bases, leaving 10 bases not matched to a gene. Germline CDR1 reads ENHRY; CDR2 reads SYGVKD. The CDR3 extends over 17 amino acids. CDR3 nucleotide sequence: TGTGCCATCAGTGAGTCGATGAGCGGGATCGGGAACAATGAGCAGTTCTTC. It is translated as CAISESMSGIGNNEQFF.

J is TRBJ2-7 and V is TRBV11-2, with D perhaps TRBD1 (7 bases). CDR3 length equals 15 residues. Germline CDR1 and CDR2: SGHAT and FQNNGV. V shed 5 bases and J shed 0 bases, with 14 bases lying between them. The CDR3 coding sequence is TGTGCCAGCAGCCTCGCGGAGGGGGCCTCCTACGAGCAGTACTTC. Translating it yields CASSLAEGASYEQYF. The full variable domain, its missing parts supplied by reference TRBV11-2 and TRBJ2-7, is EAGVAQSPRYKIIEKRQSVAFWCNPISGHATLYWYQQILGQGPKLLIQFQNNGVVDDSQLPKDRFSAERLKGVDSTLKIQPAKLEDSAVYLCASSLAEGASYEQYFGPGTRLTVT.